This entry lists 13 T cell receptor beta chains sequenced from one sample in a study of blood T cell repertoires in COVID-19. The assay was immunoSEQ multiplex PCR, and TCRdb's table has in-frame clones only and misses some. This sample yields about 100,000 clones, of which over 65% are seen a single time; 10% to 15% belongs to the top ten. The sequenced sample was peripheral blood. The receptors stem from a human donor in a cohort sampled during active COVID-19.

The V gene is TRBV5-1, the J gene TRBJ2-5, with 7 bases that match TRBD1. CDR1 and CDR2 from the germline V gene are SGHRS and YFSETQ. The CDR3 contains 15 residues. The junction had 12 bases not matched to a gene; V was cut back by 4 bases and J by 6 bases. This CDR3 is CASSQPGTEVKTQYF. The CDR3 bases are TGCGCCAGCAGCCAACCGGGGACAGAAGTAAAGACCCAGTACTTC. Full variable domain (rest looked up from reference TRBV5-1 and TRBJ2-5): KAGVTQTPRYLIKTRGQQVTLSCSPISGHRSVSWYQQTPGQGLQFLFEYFSETQRNKGNFPGRFSGRQFSNSRSEMNVSTLELGDSALYLCASSQPGTEVKTQYFGPGTRLLVL.

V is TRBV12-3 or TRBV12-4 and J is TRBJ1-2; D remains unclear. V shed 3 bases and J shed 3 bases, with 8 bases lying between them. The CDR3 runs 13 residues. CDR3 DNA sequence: TGTGCCAGCAGTTTTGGGCTTCACTATGGCTACACCTTC. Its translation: CASSFGLHYGYTF.

Here the CDR3 reads CASSRLIGDEQFF. The CDR3, as DNA: TGTGCCAGCTCACGGCTCATAGGGGATGAGCAGTTCTTC. The V and J genes are TRBV18 and TRBJ2-1; D possibly corresponds to TRBD1 (5 bases). The CDR3 extends over 13 amino acids. The germline V and J ends were trimmed by 4 bases and 8 bases, with 12 bases remaining between them. Germline CDR1 is KGHSH and CDR2 is LQKENI.

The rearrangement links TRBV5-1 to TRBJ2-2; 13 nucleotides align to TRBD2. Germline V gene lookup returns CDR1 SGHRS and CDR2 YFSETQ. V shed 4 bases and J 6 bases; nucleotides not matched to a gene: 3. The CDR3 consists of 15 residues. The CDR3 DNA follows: TGCGCCAGCAGCGGGACTAGCGGGATAGCCGGGGAGCTGTTTTTT. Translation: CASSGTSGIAGELFF.

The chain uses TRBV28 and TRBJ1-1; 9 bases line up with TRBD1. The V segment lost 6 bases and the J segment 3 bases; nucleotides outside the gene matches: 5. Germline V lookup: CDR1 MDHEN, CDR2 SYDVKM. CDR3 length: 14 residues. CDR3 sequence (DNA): TGTGCCAGCAGCACAGGGGGCGCGGACACTGAAGCTTTCTTT. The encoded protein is CASSTGGADTEAFF.

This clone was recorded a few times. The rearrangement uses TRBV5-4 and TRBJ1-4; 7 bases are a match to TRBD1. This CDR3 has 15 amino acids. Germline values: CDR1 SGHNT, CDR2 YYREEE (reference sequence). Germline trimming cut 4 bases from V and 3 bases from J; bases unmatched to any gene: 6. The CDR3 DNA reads TGTGCCAGCAGCCGAGACAGGGCGTCTAATGAAAAACTGTTTTTT. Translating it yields CASSRDRASNEKLFF.

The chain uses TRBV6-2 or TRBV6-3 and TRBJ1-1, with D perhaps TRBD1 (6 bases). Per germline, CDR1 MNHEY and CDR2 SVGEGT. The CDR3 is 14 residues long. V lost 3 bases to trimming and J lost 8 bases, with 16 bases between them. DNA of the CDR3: TGTGCCAGCAGTTATTTCGTTCGGACAGCGGAAGCTTTCTTT. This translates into CASSYFVRTAEAFF.

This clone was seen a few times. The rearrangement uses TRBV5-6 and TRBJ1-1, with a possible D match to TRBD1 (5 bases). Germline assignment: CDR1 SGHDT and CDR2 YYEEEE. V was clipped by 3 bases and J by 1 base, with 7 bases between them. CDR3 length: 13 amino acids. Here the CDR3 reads CASSWGPNTEAFF. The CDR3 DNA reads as TGTGCCAGCAGCTGGGGCCCGAACACTGAAGCTTTCTTT.

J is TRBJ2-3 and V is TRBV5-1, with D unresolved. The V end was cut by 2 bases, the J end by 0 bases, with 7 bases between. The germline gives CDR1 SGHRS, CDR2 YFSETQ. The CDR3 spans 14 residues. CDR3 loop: CASSLPGSTDTQYF. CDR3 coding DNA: TGCGCCAGCAGCTTACCGGGTAGCACAGATACGCAGTATTTT.

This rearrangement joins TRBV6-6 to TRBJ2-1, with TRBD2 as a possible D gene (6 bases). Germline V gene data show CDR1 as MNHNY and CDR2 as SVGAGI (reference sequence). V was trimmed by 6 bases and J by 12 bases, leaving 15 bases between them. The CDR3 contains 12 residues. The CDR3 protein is CASSPAQGGQFF. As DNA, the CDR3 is TGTGCCAGCAGCCCAGCCCAGGGAGGGCAGTTCTTC.

The CDR3 nucleotides read TGTGCCAGCAGTCGACAGGGAGTTCCTGAAAAACTGTTTTTT. Encoded protein: CASSRQGVPEKLFF. V usage is TRBV6-5 and J usage is TRBJ1-4; TRBD1 aligns across 7 bases. The V and J ends lost 5 bases and 7 bases, in that order; junction bases with no gene match: 7. Germline V CDR1 and CDR2: MNHEY, SVGAGI. The CDR3 runs 14 residues.

The CDR3 spells CASSPLRPTRNTIYF. The DNA for the CDR3 is TGTGCCAGCAGTCCCCTCAGGCCAACCAGAAACACCATATATTTT. This rearrangement joins TRBV27 to TRBJ1-3; D gene ambiguous. The CDR3 runs to 15 residues. The germline CDR1 and CDR2 sequences are MNHEY and SMNVEV (reference sequence). V was pared by 5 bases and J by 5 bases, with 16 bases between.

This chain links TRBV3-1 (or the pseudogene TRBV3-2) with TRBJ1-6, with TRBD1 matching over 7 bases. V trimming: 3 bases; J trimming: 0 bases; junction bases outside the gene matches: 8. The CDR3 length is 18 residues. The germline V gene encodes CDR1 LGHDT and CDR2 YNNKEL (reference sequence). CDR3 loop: CASSHFPGGSSYNSPLHF. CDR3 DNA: TGTGCCAGCAGCCACTTCCCAGGGGGGAGCTCCTATAATTCACCCCTCCACTTT.